Listed below are T cell receptor beta chains from one sample, sequenced in a study of control samples from healthy donors and cancer patients. Method: immunoSEQ multiplex PCR; TCRdb's copy keeps in-frame clones and lacks some. The data show about 84,000 clones, around 80% seen once. Input material: PBMCs. The receptors come from a man aged 55 to 69 with head and neck cancer. Each CDR3 is given with its conserved first and last residue. A D gene is named only where the DNA matches it firmly. Only part of the rows carry a size: once, few, many, or a class if the clone is expanded.

v_call	d_call	clone_size	j_call	cdr3_nt	cdr3_aa
TRBV10-2	TRBD1	NA	TRBJ2-7	TGCGCCAGCAGTGATAGGACAGGGGCAGCCTACGAGCAGTACTTC	CASSDRTGAAYEQYF
TRBV28	TRBD1	NA	TRBJ1-1	TGTGCCAGCAGTTTATCGGGACAGGGTAAAGCTTTCTTT	CASSLSGQGKAFF
TRBV21-1	NA	NA	TRBJ1-5	TGTGCCAGCAGCCCCACGGCCAGGACAGGGAGTGGGCAGCCCCAGCATTTT	CASSPTARTGSGQPQHF
TRBV18	NA	NA	TRBJ2-5	TGTGCCAGCTCACCGGATAGGGGTGAGACCCAGTACTTC	CASSPDRGETQYF
TRBV4-2	TRBD1	NA	TRBJ1-3	TGTGCCAGCAGCCAAAGGGGGACAGGGGGCGGTGGAAACACCATATATTTT	CASSQRGTGGGGNTIYF
TRBV11-2	NA	NA	TRBJ2-1	TGTGCCAGCACCAAGTACAATGAGCAGTTCTTC	CASTKYNEQFF
TRBV18	TRBD2	NA	TRBJ2-1	TGTGCCAGCTCACCACAACTAGCGGGAGGGCCAGAGGAGCAGTTCTTC	CASSPQLAGGPEEQFF
TRBV6-5	NA	once	TRBJ2-3	TGTGCCAGCAGTTACTCATCAGACACAGATACGCAGTATTTT	CASSYSSDTDTQYF
TRBV28	NA	NA	TRBJ2-7	TGTGCCAGCGAGGGGAACTACGAGCAGTACTTC	CASEGNYEQYF
TRBV7-2	NA	NA	TRBJ2-7	TGTGCCAGCAGCGCCGACTACGAGCAGTACTTC	CASSADYEQYF
TRBV15	NA	NA	TRBJ2-7	TGTGCCACCAGCAGATTTAAAACCTACGAGCAGTACTTC	CATSRFKTYEQYF
TRBV5-6	TRBD2	few	TRBJ2-7	TGTGCCAGCAGCTCCGGGACTAGCGGGTTTCACGAGCAGTACTTC	CASSSGTSGFHEQYF
TRBV7-6	NA	NA	TRBJ2-7	TGTGCCAGCAGCGCATACGACACAGGTGTAAAGAGGGAGCAGTACTTC	CASSAYDTGVKREQYF
TRBV7-9	NA	NA	TRBJ1-1	TGTGCCAGCAGCACCGGAAGGGGAACTGAAGCTTTCTTT	CASSTGRGTEAFF
TRBV11-2	NA	NA	TRBJ1-2	TGTGCCAGCAGCCCAGACACTAACTATGGCTACACCTTC	CASSPDTNYGYTF
TRBV28	NA	once	TRBJ2-4	TGTGCCAGCAGTTCCCCCCAGGGAGCCAAAAACATTCAGTACTTC	CASSSPQGAKNIQYF